This TCR beta chain is drawn from a study of cytomegalovirus exposure and HLA in healthy donors. Overall study context: An earlier analysis found fewer than 120 million unique TCR beta sequences from around 180 million T cells. Samples from HLA-typed donors yielded some 85 million unique TCRs in an early data release.

A remark on this clone: Its antigen is currently unknown.

The PCR employed 60 Vbeta primers together with 13 Jbeta primers. The method was immunoSEQ multiplex PCR; TCRdb's version includes in-frame clones alone and lacks a portion of them. The table shows approximately 190,000 clones, with approximately 78% occurring only once. CDR1 is SGHNT and CDR2 is YENEEA in the germline V gene. V lost 3 bases and J 7 bases, leaving 10 bases between the germline ends. This CDR3 comprises 13 residues. General observations from the study: Associated with cytomegalovirus, according to the listing, were 150 to 200 TCR beta chains. Across all donors, roughly uniform sequencing depth was an assumption of the presence/absence analyses.

The genes are TRBV11-3 and TRBJ2-1; D is possibly TRBD1 (6 bases). The origin of this receptor is a woman under 30 in good health and CMV-seronegative. Sequencing was done on a sample of PBMCs. CDR3 sequence: CASSLNRVNEQFF. The CDR3, as DNA: TGTGCCAGCAGCTTGAACAGGGTAAATGAGCAGTTCTTC.